This T cell receptor (beta chain) is from a study of beta chain features in type 1 diabetes. Study-level findings and limits: In cDNA sequencing, cells with high TCR expression could be over-represented. Patients' naive, central memory and regulatory TCRB repertoires appeared more alike than those of healthy donors. Within each of all four CD4+ subsets, Type 1 diabetes patients had TCRB CDR3s that were moderately but significantly shorter.

Per donor, one heparinised blood draw averaged about 116 mL. Note on this clone: The target antigen is unknown.

Germline V CDR1 and CDR2: LGHNT, FRNRAP. Trimming removed 6 bases from V and 7 bases from J; junction bases left unmatched: 8. The CDR3 is 15 amino acids. The whole isolated RNA underwent reverse transcription, so sequencing captured expressed TCRB transcripts. Naive, central memory and regulatory T cell samples averaged roughly 3.7 million immunoSEQ reads each. Data came from immunoSEQ multiplex PCR; TCRdb stores just in-frame clones and leaves some out. This sample has roughly 340,000 clones, with roughly 12% found just once. The sequence was obtained from a woman between 18 and 29 years old with type 1 diabetes. The chain combines TRBV12-5 with TRBJ2-1, with 11 positions matching TRBD2. The specimen was naive CD4+ T cells from blood. The CDR3 region is CASGSSGGAGNEQFF. The CDR3 nucleotides read TGTGCTAGTGGGAGTAGCGGGGGGGCTGGTAATGAGCAGTTCTTC.